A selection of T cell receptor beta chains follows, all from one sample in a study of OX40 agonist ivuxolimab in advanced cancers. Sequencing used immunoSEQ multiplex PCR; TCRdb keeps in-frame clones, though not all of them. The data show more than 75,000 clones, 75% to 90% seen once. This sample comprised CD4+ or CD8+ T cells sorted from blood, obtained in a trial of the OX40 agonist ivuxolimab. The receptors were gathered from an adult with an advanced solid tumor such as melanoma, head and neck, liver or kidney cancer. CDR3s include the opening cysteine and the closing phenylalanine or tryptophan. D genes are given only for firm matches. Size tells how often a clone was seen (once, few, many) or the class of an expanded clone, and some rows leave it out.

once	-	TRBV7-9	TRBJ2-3	TGTGCCAGCAGCTACGACAGGCCCACAGATACGCAGTATTTT	CASSYDRPTDTQYF
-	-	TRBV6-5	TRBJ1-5	TGTGCCAGCAGTTATGTAGGGCCGGGCCAGCCCCAGCATTTT	CASSYVGPGQPQHF
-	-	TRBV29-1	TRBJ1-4	TGCAGCGTTCTCAGGGGAAATGAAAAACTGTTTTTT	CSVLRGNEKLFF
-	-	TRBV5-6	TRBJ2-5	TGTGCCAGCAGCTTGTTACGTGGGGGGCCGAGACAAGAGACCCAGTACTTC	CASSLLRGGPRQETQYF
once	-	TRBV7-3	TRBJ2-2	TGTGCCAGCAGTCCCCAGGGAAGTGGGGCCGGGGAGCTGTTTTTT	CASSPQGSGAGELFF
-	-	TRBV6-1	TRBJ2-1	TGTGCCAGCAGTGAAGGAAGTAGGGTGAGGTCCTACAATGAGCAGTTCTTC	CASSEGSRVRSYNEQFF
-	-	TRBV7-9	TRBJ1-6	TGTGCCAGCAGGCAAATGGGCGAGTCACCCCTCCACTTT	CASRQMGESPLHF
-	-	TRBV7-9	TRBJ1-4	TGTGCCAGCAGCTTTGGTGAGACTAATGAAAAACTGTTTTTT	CASSFGETNEKLFF
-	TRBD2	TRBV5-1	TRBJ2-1	TGCGCCAGCAGCCCGGCTCTCCCGGGAGGGGGGAATGAGCAGTTCTTC	CASSPALPGGGNEQFF
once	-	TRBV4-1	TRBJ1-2	TGCGCCAGCAGACAACAGGGAAGTGAGGGCTATGGCTACACCTTC	CASRQQGSEGYGYTF
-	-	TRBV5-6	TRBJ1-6	TGTGCCAGCAGCTTATCGACAGGACTTTCACCCCTCCACTTT	CASSLSTGLSPLHF
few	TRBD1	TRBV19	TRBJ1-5	TGTGCCAGTAGGTTCCGGGACAGGGAGGCTCAGCCCCAGCATTTT	CASRFRDREAQPQHF
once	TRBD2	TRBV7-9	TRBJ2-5	TGTGCCAGCAGCTCGCGACTAGCGGGGCAAGAGACCCAGTACTTC	CASSSRLAGQETQYF
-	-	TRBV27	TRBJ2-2	TGTGCCAGCAGTTTAAGGGACGGGAGAGTCACCGGGGAGCTGTTTTTT	CASSLRDGRVTGELFF
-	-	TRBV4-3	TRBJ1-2	TGCGCCAGCAGCCAAGATCTCTATCGTGGCTACACCTTC	CASSQDLYRGYTF
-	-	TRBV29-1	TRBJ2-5	TGCAGCGTTGAACCAAATCAAGAGACCCAGTACTTC	CSVEPNQETQYF
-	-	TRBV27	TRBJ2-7	TGTGCCAGCAGTTTAGGGGGTATTAGGCAGGGAAGGTCCTACGAGCAGTACTTC	CASSLGGIRQGRSYEQYF
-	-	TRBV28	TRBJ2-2	TGTGCCAGCAGTTTTAGAACCGGGGAGCTGTTTTTT	CASSFRTGELFF
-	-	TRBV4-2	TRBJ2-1	TGTGCCAGCAGCCAAGATCAGGGCGGCTCCTACAATGAGCAGTTCTTC	CASSQDQGGSYNEQFF
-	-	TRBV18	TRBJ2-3	TGTGCCAGCTCACCACCCGGTAGAACAGATACGCAGTATTTT	CASSPPGRTDTQYF
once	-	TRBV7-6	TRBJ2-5	TGTGCCAGCAGCCCTACGGGACTCCCAGAGACCCAGTACTTC	CASSPTGLPETQYF
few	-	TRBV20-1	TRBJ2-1	TGCAGTGCTGCCGACAGCCCCGAGCAGTTCTTC	CSAADSPEQFF
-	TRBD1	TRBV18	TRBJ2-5	TGTGCCAGCTCACTCTCGGACAGGAACCAAGAGACCCAGTACTTC	CASSLSDRNQETQYF
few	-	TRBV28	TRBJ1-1	TGTGCCAGCAGTTTAGACAACCTGAACACTGAAGCTTTCTTT	CASSLDNLNTEAFF
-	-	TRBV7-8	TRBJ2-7	TGTGCCAGCAGCTTCGGGTGGGAGTCGCCCTACGAGCAGTACTTC	CASSFGWESPYEQYF
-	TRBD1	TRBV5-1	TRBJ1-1	TGCGCCAGCAGCTTGGCCCCTCCGGGACAGGGGAACACTGAAGCTTTCTTT	CASSLAPPGQGNTEAFF
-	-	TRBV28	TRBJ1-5	TGTGCCAGCAGTTCATCTTCCAGGGGATATCAGCCCCAGCATTTT	CASSSSSRGYQPQHF
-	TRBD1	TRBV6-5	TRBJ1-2	TGTGCCAGCACCAACGGTAGGGGGCAAGGCTATGGCTACACCTTC	CASTNGRGQGYGYTF
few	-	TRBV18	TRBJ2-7	TGTGCCAGCTCCCAGACGGCCTTTGCAGAGCAGTACTTC	CASSQTAFAEQYF
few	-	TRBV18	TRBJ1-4	TGTGCCAGCTCACTCACCAGGGTTGCTAATGAAAAACTGTTTTTT	CASSLTRVANEKLFF
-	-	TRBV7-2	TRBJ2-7	TGTGCCAGCGCCCTCCGGAGCGAGCAGTACTTC	CASALRSEQYF
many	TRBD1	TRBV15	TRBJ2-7	TGTGCCACCAGCAGAGATACAGGGGGCGAGGAGCAGTACTTC	CATSRDTGGEEQYF
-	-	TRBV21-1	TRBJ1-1	TGTGCCAGCAGCAAAGACCCAGGGAACACTGAAGCTTTCTTT	CASSKDPGNTEAFF
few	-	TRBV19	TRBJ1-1	TGTGCCAGTAGTATAGTTGGGGGGACAATCTCTGAAGCTTTCTTT	CASSIVGGTISEAFF
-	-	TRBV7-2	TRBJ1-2	TGTGCCAGCAGCCCAAGAAGGAGCAGATGGAGCTATGGCTACACCTTC	CASSPRRSRWSYGYTF
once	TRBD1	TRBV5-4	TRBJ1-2	TGTGCCAGCAGCTGGGGACAGCGATCTAACTATGGCTACACCTTC	CASSWGQRSNYGYTF
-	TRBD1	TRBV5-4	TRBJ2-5	TGTGCCAGCAGCCGCGGACAGGGGGCCTATGAGACCCAGTACTTC	CASSRGQGAYETQYF
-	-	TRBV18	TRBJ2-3	TGTGCCAGCTCACCCCTTGGGGCAGATACGCAGTATTTT	CASSPLGADTQYF
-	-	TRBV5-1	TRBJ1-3	TGCGCCAGCAGCTACGGGACTAACTCTGGAAACACCATATATTTT	CASSYGTNSGNTIYF
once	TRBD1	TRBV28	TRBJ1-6	TGTGCCAGCAGCACGACAGGGTTCTATAATTCACCCCTCCACTTT	CASSTTGFYNSPLHF